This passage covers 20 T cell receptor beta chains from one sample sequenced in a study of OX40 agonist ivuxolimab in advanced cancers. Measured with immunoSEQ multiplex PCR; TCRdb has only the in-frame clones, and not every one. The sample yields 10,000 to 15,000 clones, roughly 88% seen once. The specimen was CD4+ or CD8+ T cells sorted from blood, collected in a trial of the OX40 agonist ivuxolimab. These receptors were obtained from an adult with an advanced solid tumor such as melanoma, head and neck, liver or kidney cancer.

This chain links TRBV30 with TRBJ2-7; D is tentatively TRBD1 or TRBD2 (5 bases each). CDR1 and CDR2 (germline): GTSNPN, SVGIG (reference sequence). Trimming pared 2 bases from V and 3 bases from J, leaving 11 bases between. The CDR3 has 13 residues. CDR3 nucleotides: TGTGCCTGGAGTCCCGGGACGGGCTACGAGCAGTACTTC. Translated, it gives CAWSPGTGYEQYF.

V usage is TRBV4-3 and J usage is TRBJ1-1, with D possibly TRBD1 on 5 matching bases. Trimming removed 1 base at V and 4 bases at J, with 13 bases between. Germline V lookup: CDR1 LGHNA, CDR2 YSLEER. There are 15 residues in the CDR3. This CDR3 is CASSQGQGWATEAFF. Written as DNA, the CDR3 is TGCGCCAGCAGCCAAGGGCAGGGATGGGCCACTGAAGCTTTCTTT.

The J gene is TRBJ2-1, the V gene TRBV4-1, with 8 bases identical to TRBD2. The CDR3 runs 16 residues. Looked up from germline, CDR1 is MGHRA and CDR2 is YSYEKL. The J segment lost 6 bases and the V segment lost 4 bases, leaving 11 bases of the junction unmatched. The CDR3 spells CASSPPPGGRSNEQFF. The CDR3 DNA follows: TGCGCCAGCAGCCCTCCCCCGGGCGGGAGGAGCAATGAGCAGTTCTTC.

Here the CDR3 DNA reads TGTGCCAGCAAAGGATGGGAGGGCGACAACACCATATATTTT. It is translated as CASKGWEGDNTIYF. The chain employs TRBV28 and TRBJ1-3; D gene uncertain. CDR3 size: 14 residues. CDR1 is MDHEN and CDR2 is SYDVKM in the germline V gene. The V and J ends lost 7 bases and 7 bases respectively, with 17 bases between them.

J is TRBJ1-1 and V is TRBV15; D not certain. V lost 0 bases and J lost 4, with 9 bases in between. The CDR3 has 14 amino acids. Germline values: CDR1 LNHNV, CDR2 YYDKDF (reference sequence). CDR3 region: CATSREGWGTEAFF. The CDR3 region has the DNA TGTGCCACCAGCAGAGAGGGATGGGGCACTGAAGCTTTCTTT.

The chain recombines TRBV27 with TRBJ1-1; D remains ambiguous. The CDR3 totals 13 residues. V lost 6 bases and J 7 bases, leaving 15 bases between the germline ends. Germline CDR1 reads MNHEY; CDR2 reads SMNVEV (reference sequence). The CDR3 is CASSPRNPVEAFF. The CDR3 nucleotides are TGTGCCAGCAGCCCACGGAACCCGGTTGAAGCTTTCTTT.

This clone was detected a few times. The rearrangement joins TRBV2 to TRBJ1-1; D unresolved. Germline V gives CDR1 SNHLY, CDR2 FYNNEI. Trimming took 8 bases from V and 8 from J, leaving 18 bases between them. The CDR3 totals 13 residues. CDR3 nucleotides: TGTGCCAGCTCACGGGGAGCCAACTGGGAAGCTTTCTTT. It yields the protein CASSRGANWEAFF.

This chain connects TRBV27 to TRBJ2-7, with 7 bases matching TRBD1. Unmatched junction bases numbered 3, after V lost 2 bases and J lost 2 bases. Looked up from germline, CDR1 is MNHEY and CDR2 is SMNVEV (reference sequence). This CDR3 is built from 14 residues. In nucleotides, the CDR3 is TGTGCCAGCAGTTTAAGGGGGCCAACCTACGAGCAGTACTTC. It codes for CASSLRGPTYEQYF.

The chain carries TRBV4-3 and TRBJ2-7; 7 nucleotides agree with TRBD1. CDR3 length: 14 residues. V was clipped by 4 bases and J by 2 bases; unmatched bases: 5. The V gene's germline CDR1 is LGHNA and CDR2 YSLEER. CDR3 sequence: CASSPWTGAYEQYF. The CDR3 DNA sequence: TGCGCCAGCAGCCCCTGGACAGGTGCCTACGAGCAGTACTTC.

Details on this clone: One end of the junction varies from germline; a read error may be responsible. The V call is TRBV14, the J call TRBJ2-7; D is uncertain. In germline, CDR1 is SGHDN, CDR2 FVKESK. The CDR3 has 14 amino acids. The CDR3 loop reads CASSQVALAYVQYF. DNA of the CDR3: TGTGCCAGCAGCCAGGTTGCACTGGCCTACGTGCAGTACTTC.

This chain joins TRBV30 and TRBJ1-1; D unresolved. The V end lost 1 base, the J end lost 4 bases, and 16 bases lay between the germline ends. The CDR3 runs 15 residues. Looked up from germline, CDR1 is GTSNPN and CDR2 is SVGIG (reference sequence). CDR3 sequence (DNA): TGTGCCTGGAGTGCCCCCGGGGATCCACTCACTGAAGCTTTCTTT. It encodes CAWSAPGDPLTEAFF. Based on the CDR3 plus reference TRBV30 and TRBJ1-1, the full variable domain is SQTIHQWPATLVQPVGSPLSLECTVEGTSNPNLYWYRQAAGRGLQLLFYSVGIGQISSEVPQNLSASRPQDRQFILSSKKLLLSDSGFYLCAWSAPGDPLTEAFFGQGTRLTVV.

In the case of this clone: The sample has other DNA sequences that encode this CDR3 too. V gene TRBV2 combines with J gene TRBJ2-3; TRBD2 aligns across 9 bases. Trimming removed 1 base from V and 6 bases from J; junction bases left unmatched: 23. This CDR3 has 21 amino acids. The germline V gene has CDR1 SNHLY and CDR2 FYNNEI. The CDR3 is CASSEVGIAGVGYRDTDTQYF. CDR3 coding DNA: TGTGCCAGCAGTGAAGTGGGTATAGCGGGAGTAGGATATCGAGACACGGATACGCAGTATTTT.

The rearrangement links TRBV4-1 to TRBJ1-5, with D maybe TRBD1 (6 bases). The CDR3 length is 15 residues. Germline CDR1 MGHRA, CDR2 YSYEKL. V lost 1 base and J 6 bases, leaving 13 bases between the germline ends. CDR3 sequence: CASSQVGGRGQPQHF. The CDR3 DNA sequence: TGCGCCAGCAGCCAAGTAGGGGGACGGGGTCAGCCCCAGCATTTT.

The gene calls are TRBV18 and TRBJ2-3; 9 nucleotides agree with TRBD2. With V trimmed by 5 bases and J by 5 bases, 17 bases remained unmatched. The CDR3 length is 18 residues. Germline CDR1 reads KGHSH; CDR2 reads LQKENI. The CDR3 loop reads CASSTPTSGLRGGDTQYF. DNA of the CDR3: TGTGCCAGCTCAACTCCTACTAGCGGGCTAAGGGGAGGAGATACGCAGTATTTT. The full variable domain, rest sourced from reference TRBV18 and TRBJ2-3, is NAGVMQNPRHLVRRRGQEARLRCSPMKGHSHVYWYRQLPEEGLKFMVYLQKENIIDESGMPKERFSAEFPKEGPSILRIQQVVRGDSAAYFCASSTPTSGLRGGDTQYFGPGTRLTVL.

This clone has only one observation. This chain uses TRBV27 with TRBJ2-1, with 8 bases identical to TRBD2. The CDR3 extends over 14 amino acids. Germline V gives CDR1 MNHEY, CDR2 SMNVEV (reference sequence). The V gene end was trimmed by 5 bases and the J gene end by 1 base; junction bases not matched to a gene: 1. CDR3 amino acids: CASSREGSYNEQFF. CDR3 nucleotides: TGTGCCAGCAGTCGGGAGGGTTCCTACAATGAGCAGTTCTTC.

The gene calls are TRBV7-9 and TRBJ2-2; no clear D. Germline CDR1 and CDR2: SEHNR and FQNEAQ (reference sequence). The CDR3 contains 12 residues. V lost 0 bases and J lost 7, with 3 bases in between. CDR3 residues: CASSLAIGELFF. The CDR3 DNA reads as TGTGCCAGCAGCTTAGCGATCGGGGAGCTGTTTTTT.

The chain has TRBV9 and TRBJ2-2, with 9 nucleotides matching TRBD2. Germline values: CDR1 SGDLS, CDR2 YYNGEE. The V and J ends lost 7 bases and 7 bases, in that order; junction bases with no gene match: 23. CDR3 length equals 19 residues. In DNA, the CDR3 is TGTGCCAGCGGGGTTACCCTAGCGGGAAGATATGAGAATGGCGGGGAGCTGTTTTTT. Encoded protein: CASGVTLAGRYENGGELFF.

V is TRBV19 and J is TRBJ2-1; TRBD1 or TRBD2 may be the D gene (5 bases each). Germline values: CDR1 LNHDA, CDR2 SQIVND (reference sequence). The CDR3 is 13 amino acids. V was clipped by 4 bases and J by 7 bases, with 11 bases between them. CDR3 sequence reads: CASSTRGGNEQFF. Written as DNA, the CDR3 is TGTGCCAGTAGTACTCGGGGCGGGAATGAGCAGTTCTTC.

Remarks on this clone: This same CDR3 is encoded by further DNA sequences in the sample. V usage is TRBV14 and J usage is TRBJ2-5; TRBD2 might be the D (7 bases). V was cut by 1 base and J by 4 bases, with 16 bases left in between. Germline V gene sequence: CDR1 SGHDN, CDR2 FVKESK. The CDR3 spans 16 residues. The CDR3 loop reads CASSQVRGRGRETQYF. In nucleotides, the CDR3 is TGTGCCAGCAGCCAAGTTCGGGGGCGGGGGAGAGAGACCCAGTACTTC.

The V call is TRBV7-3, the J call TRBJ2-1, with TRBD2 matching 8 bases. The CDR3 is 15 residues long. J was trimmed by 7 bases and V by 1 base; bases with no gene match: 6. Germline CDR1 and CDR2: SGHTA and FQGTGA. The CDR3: CASSLNSGGSNEQFF. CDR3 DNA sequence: TGTGCCAGCAGCTTAAATTCGGGAGGGTCGAATGAGCAGTTCTTC. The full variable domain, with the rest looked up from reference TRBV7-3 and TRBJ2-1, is GAGVSQTPSNKVTEKGKYVELRCDPISGHTALYWYRQSLGQGPEFLIYFQGTGAADDSGLPNDRFFAVRPEGSVSTLKIQRTERGDSAVYLCASSLNSGGSNEQFFGPGTRLTVL.